Reported below is one TCR beta chain. The antigen is unknown. This specimen comes from a study of CD8+CD57+ T cells in acquired aplastic anemia. At the level of the study: DNA from sorted CD4+ and CD8+ cells averaged around 3 ug.

The CDR3 consists of 24 residues. Trimming at V came to 6 bases and at J to 5 bases, leaving 36 bases not matched to a gene. The germline CDR1 and CDR2 sequences are LGHNA and YSLEER. Study-wide findings and caveats: Controls and patients did not differ significantly in CD8+ Simpson's diversity. Some 27 CD8+ CDR3 sequences were shared between patients and controls.

Sequenced patients had shown CD8+CD57+ cell expansion by flow cytometry. Severe acquired aplastic anemia was present in every patient. Profiles of TCR beta VDJ and CDR3 were generated from a genomic DNA template. TCRdb analysed the reads with MiXCR anew, one entry per CDR3 protein. The sample includes a few hundred thousand distinct CDR3 sequences, approximately 86% seen only once; the top ten take roughly 42%. Sequences were obtained from sorted CD4+, CD8+, or CD8+CD57+ T cells (not recorded which) from PBMCs. This sequence originates from a human donor with aplastic anemia. The J gene is TRBJ2-7, the V gene TRBV4-3; 11 nucleotides agree with TRBD2. The CDR3 spells CASSDLTGLKGEGARLAGGNEQYV. The CDR3 DNA is TGCGCCAGCAGTGATTTGACTGGACTAAAGGGGGAGGGCGCCCGTCTAGCGGGAGGCAACGAGCAGTACGTC.